Detailed here is one T cell receptor beta chain. Germline CDR1 reads LGHNA; CDR2 reads YSLEER. The CDR3 contains 14 residues. Trimming took 3 bases from V and 7 from J; bases not matched to a gene: 0. The sample is drawn from a study of blood T cell repertoires in COVID-19. Study in general: Sites in the United States, Italy and Spain provided acute and convalescent COVID-19 samples.

Study processing details: Using reference gene primer amplification, nucleated cell counts were estimated. This table comes from immunoSEQ multiplex PCR, and its TCRdb copy is limited to in-frame clones, with some not included. D and trimming were read from the DNA, whereas the V and J calls and clone size are those reported in that table. The table records more than 300,000 clones, 70% to 90% of them present only once. Sequenced: peripheral blood. This receptor was taken from a man aged 18 to 30 who had recovered from COVID-19. The rearrangement joins TRBV4-3 to TRBJ2-1; 13 bases map to TRBD2. CDR3 in DNA: TGCGCCAGCAGCCAGGGACTAGCGGGGAATGAGCAGTTCTTC. Its translation is CASSQGLAGNEQFF.